The clone carrying this T cell receptor beta chain has a handful of counts. With 3 bases removed from V and 6 bases from J, the gap between germline ends came to 9 bases. Germline CDR1 and CDR2: MDHEN and SYDVKM. The CDR3 loop spans 13 amino acids. Assay used: immunoSEQ multiplex PCR; TCRdb lists only in-frame clones, some missing. Among around 48,000 clones listed, roughly 72% were seen once. This sample was included in a study of STAT5B mutations in CD4+ large granular lymphocyte leukemia. Controls came from buffy coats of healthy blood donors. The source material was CD4+ T cells from blood buffy coats. The receptor was isolated from a human donor in good health. J is TRBJ1-5 and V is TRBV28, with D tentatively TRBD1 (6 bases). The CDR3 loop reads CASSFRGGQPQHF. CDR3 nucleotides: TGTGCCAGCAGTTTCAGGGGAGGTCAGCCCCAGCATTTT.